The present TCR beta chain was sequenced within a study of control samples from healthy donors and cancer patients. CDR3 length: 18 residues. Looked up from germline, CDR1 is MNHEY and CDR2 is SVGEGT. After removal of 0 bases from V and 8 bases from J, the junction contained 12 bases not matched to a gene. Assay: immunoSEQ multiplex PCR; the TCRdb copy retains only in-frame clones and omits some. The data contain approximately 50,000 clones, 85% to 95% of them singletons. Sequencing was performed on blood. This rearrangement joins TRBV6-2 or TRBV6-3 to TRBJ2-1, with TRBD2 identical over 11 bases. The clonotype originates from a man aged 30 to 39 in good health. The CDR3 protein is CASSYSRFRRTSGHEQFF. Here the CDR3 DNA reads TGTGCCAGCAGTTACTCGAGATTCCGTCGGACTAGCGGGCATGAGCAGTTCTTC.